Shown below are 27 T cell receptor beta chains from a single sample sequenced in a study of blood T cell repertoires in COVID-19. Sequenced by immunoSEQ multiplex PCR; TCRdb stores in-frame clones only, minus some. The data contain approximately 500,000 clones, approximately 90% of them singletons. The sequenced sample consisted of PBMCs or T cells enriched from blood (not recorded which). Source of these receptors: a woman in her thirties or forties who had recovered from COVID-19.

The CDR3 region is CASSISSFQPQHF. CDR3 coding DNA: TGTGCCAGTAGTATATCTTCTTTTCAGCCCCAGCATTTT. This chain uses TRBV19 with TRBJ1-5; D gene ambiguous. The CDR3 has 13 amino acids. Germline V CDR1 and CDR2: LNHDA, SQIVND (reference sequence). V dropped 2 bases and J dropped 6 bases, with 8 bases sitting between them.

The chain links TRBV5-1 to TRBJ1-2; TRBD1 matches 10 bases. J gave up 6 bases and V 4 bases, and 3 bases lay outside the gene matches. This CDR3 has 13 amino acids. The V gene's germline CDR1 is SGHRS and CDR2 YFSETQ. CDR3 amino acids: CASSKDRGDGYTF. CDR3 bases: TGCGCCAGCAGCAAGGACAGGGGGGATGGCTACACCTTC.

The V call is TRBV7-2, the J call TRBJ2-1; D is uncertain. Trimming removed 3 bases from V and 4 bases from J, with 7 bases in between. The CDR3 sequence is 13 residues long. CDR1 SGHTA and CDR2 FQGNSA come from the germline V gene. The CDR3 here is CASSFEDYNEQFF. CDR3 DNA sequence: TGTGCCAGCAGCTTTGAGGATTACAATGAGCAGTTCTTC.

This clone was observed a single time. This rearrangement joins TRBV7-2 to TRBJ1-1; perhaps TRBD1 as D (5 bases). Per the germline V gene, CDR1 is SGHTA and CDR2 is FQGNSA. This CDR3 region has 13 residues. V dropped 1 base and J dropped 8 bases, with 11 bases sitting between them. CDR3 coding DNA: TGTGCCAGCAGCTTAGGTGGTGGGGCCGAAGCTTTCTTT. Translated: CASSLGGGAEAFF.

The chain links TRBV30 to TRBJ1-3, with D maybe TRBD1 (5 bases). Per the germline V gene, CDR1 is GTSNPN and CDR2 is SVGIG (reference sequence). Trimming cost V 0 bases and J 4 bases, with 16 bases left between them. The CDR3 is 16 residues long. The CDR3 reads CAWSVGGGVSGNTIYF. Written as DNA, the CDR3 is TGTGCCTGGAGTGTCGGTGGGGGGGTATCAGGAAACACCATATATTTT.

This sequence joins TRBV27 and TRBJ2-5; 10 bases are shared with TRBD1. J was trimmed by 2 bases and V by 6 bases; bases with no gene match: 6. This CDR3 comprises 15 residues. The germline CDR1 and CDR2 sequences are MNHEY and SMNVEV (reference sequence). CDR3 region: CASSNRDRGQETQYF. The CDR3, as DNA: TGTGCCAGCAGCAACCGGGACAGGGGACAAGAGACCCAGTACTTC.

This sequence joins TRBV4-3 and TRBJ2-2, with TRBD1 as a possible D gene (6 bases). V was clipped by 1 base and J by 6 bases, with 12 bases between them. CDR3 length: 15 amino acids. Per the germline V gene, CDR1 is LGHNA and CDR2 is YSLEER. CDR3 nucleotide sequence: TGCGCCAGCAGCCAAGGGCAGGGGTGGGCCGGGGAGCTGTTTTTT. Its translation: CASSQGQGWAGELFF.

The chain links TRBV5-8 to TRBJ1-5; 8 nucleotides line up with TRBD1. Per germline, CDR1 SGHTS and CDR2 YDEGEE. Trimming removed 5 bases from V and 5 bases from J; junction bases left unmatched: 6. The CDR3 spans 14 residues. CDR3 nucleotides: TGTGCCAGCAGTCCGGACAGGGATCATCAGCCCCAGCATTTT. Its protein product is CASSPDRDHQPQHF.

J is TRBJ2-7 and V is TRBV13, with 8 bases identical to TRBD2. There are 15 residues in the CDR3. Trimming at V came to 5 bases and at J to 0 bases, leaving 6 bases not matched to a gene. Germline CDR1 is PRHDT and CDR2 is FYEKMQ (reference sequence). CDR3 in DNA: TGTGCCAGCAGCATTAGCGGGATGAGCTCCTACGAGCAGTACTTC. This sequence encodes CASSISGMSSYEQYF.

The chain uses TRBV25-1 and TRBJ1-2; no definite D call. This CDR3 comprises 10 residues. Germline assignment: CDR1 MGHDK and CDR2 SYGVNS. V was shortened by 10 bases and J by 2 bases, with 5 bases between the two germline ends. CDR3 in DNA: TGTGCCACCGAGAACTATGGCTACACCTTC. This encodes CATENYGYTF.

The chain couples TRBV5-4 to TRBJ2-3, with TRBD2 as a possible D gene (6 bases). The CDR3 totals 14 residues. CDR1 and CDR2 (germline): SGHNT, YYREEE (reference sequence). V lost 6 bases and J lost 0, with 11 bases in between. CDR3 sequence: CASMEGGSTDTQYF. CDR3 DNA: TGTGCCAGCATGGAGGGCGGGAGCACAGATACGCAGTATTTT.

CDR3 loop: CASSPSRGSWGEEQYF. The DNA of the CDR3 is TGTGCCAGCAGCCCATCCAGGGGGAGTTGGGGCGAGGAGCAGTACTTC. This rearrangement joins TRBV13 to TRBJ2-7, with 7 bases that match TRBD1. This CDR3 has 16 residues. V trimming: 5 bases; J trimming: 7 bases; junction bases outside the gene matches: 17. Germline-derived CDR1 and CDR2 are PRHDT and FYEKMQ (reference sequence).

The chain carries TRBV4-1 and TRBJ1-1; 10 nucleotides match TRBD1. The V and J ends lost 4 bases and 4 bases, in that order; junction bases with no gene match: 3. The V gene's germline CDR1 is MGHRA and CDR2 YSYEKL. There are 14 residues in the CDR3. In DNA, the CDR3 is TGCGCCAGCAGCCTCGGGACAGGGGTCACTGAAGCTTTCTTT. Its translation: CASSLGTGVTEAFF.

There are a few counts of this clone. The genes are TRBV30 and TRBJ2-7; D might be TRBD1 (6 bases). The V gene lost 2 bases and the J gene lost 3 bases, with 14 bases spanning the gap. This CDR3 contains 14 residues. The germline gives CDR1 GTSNPN, CDR2 SVGIG (reference sequence). CDR3 residues: CAWSPQGFYYEQYF. The CDR3 DNA reads TGTGCCTGGAGTCCCCAGGGGTTCTACTACGAGCAGTACTTC.

CDR3 sequence: CAISESAGSDEAFF. The CDR3 coding sequence is TGTGCCATCAGTGAGTCGGCAGGCTCGGATGAAGCTTTCTTT. The chain combines TRBV10-3 with TRBJ1-1; D gene unclear. The V gene lost 0 bases and the J gene lost 7 bases, with 12 bases spanning the gap. Germline values: CDR1 ENHRY, CDR2 SYGVKD. This CDR3 is 14 amino acids long.

V gene TRBV3-1 (or the pseudogene TRBV3-2) combines with J gene TRBJ1-5, with 8 bases matching TRBD1. The CDR3 covers 14 residues. V dropped 4 bases and J dropped 6; count of bases not matched to a gene: 5. Germline V gene lookup returns CDR1 LGHDT and CDR2 YNNKEL (reference sequence). The CDR3 coding sequence is TGTGCCAGCAGCCGCGGGACAGGTGGTCAGCCCCAGCATTTT. As protein: CASSRGTGGQPQHF.

This clone was observed a handful of times. The chain couples TRBV5-6 to TRBJ1-1; the match to TRBD1 covers 9 bases. The germline V gene has CDR1 SGHDT and CDR2 YYEEEE. The length of the CDR3 is 13 residues. Losses at the gene ends were 4 bases for V and 4 bases for J; bases not matched to a gene: 2. This CDR3 is CASSETGGTEAFF. CDR3 bases: TGTGCCAGCAGCGAGACAGGGGGCACTGAAGCTTTCTTT.

CDR3 protein: CATRTDRGLAGSYNEQFF. CDR3 DNA sequence: TGTGCCACCAGAACTGACCGCGGACTAGCGGGTTCCTACAATGAGCAGTTCTTC. V usage is TRBV15 and J usage is TRBJ2-1, with 11 bases that match TRBD2. The trim removed 6 bases at V and 1 base at J, leaving 11 bases unmatched. Germline assignment: CDR1 LNHNV and CDR2 YYDKDF (reference sequence). The length of the CDR3 is 18 residues.

The chain is built from TRBV7-2 and TRBJ2-3, with 11 nucleotides matching TRBD2. The CDR3 covers 19 residues. Per the germline V gene, CDR1 is SGHTA and CDR2 is FQGNSA. Unmatched junction bases numbered 13, after V lost 2 bases and J lost 3 bases. CDR3 protein: CASSLIGSRASGRTDTQYF. CDR3 bases: TGTGCCAGCAGCTTAATAGGCTCGAGGGCTAGCGGGAGGACAGATACGCAGTATTTT.

About this clone: This CDR3 is missing its conserved last phenylalanine or tryptophan, likely due to a read error. Because the CDR3's place on the DNA is in doubt, the DNA is left out and the CDR3 is given as listed by TCRdb. CDR3 in amino acids: CASSGTSGPYI. This rearrangement joins TRBV10-2 to TRBJ2-7; the D call TRBD2 from the table was never checked on the DNA. The CDR3 numbers 11 amino acids, ends counted. CDR1 is WSHSY and CDR2 is SAAADI in the germline V gene.

The chain combines TRBV19 with TRBJ2-2; D gene uncertain. Looked up from germline, CDR1 is LNHDA and CDR2 is SQIVND (reference sequence). The CDR3 is made up of 14 amino acids. V shed 5 bases and J shed 3 bases, with 10 bases lying between them. CDR3 region: CASSFARYTGELFF. The CDR3, as DNA: TGTGCCAGTAGTTTCGCGCGATACACCGGGGAGCTGTTTTTT. The variable domain in full, completed from reference TRBV19 and TRBJ2-2, reads DGGITQSPKYLFRKEGQNVTLSCEQNLNHDAMYWYRQDPGQGLRLIYYSQIVNDFQKGDIAEGYSVSREKKESFPLTVTSAQKNPTAFYLCASSFARYTGELFFGEGSRLTVL.

This clone was detected only once. This chain connects TRBV12-3 or TRBV12-4 to TRBJ1-1; D not certain. V lost 3 bases and J lost 1, with 6 bases in between. The CDR3 covers 13 residues. CDR3 in DNA: TGTGCCAGCAGTTTTGCGGAGAACACTGAAGCTTTCTTT. Translating gives CASSFAENTEAFF.

This CDR3 reads CASSEQGSGANVLTF. The DNA of the CDR3 is TGTGCCAGCAGTGAACAGGGTTCTGGGGCCAACGTCCTGACTTTC. This sequence joins TRBV6-1 and TRBJ2-6; D is possibly TRBD1 (5 bases). The CDR3 totals 15 residues. With 2 bases removed from V and 1 base from J, the gap between germline ends came to 6 bases. The V gene's germline CDR1 is MNHNS and CDR2 SASEGT.

This chain uses TRBV19 with TRBJ2-2; D remains unclear. The V gene's germline CDR1 is LNHDA and CDR2 SQIVND (reference sequence). V was shortened by 5 bases and J by 2 bases, with 9 bases between the two germline ends. This CDR3 is 14 amino acids long. The CDR3 spells CASSVRGNTGELFF. In DNA, the CDR3 is TGTGCCAGTAGTGTCCGAGGTAACACCGGGGAGCTGTTTTTT. Drawing the rest from reference TRBV19 and TRBJ2-2, the complete variable domain is DGGITQSPKYLFRKEGQNVTLSCEQNLNHDAMYWYRQDPGQGLRLIYYSQIVNDFQKGDIAEGYSVSREKKESFPLTVTSAQKNPTAFYLCASSVRGNTGELFFGEGSRLTVL.

The rearrangement joins TRBV3-1 (or the pseudogene TRBV3-2) to TRBJ1-3; unclear D gene. This CDR3 has 15 amino acids. Looked up from germline, CDR1 is LGHDT and CDR2 is YNNKEL (reference sequence). The V and J ends lost 4 bases and 0 bases respectively, with 10 bases between them. In DNA, the CDR3 is TGTGCCAGCAGCCTAGGACTGAACTCTGGAAACACCATATATTTT. As protein: CASSLGLNSGNTIYF.

This clone was seen just once. The chain uses TRBV5-1 and TRBJ2-3, with 9 bases that match TRBD2. J lost 3 bases, V lost 2 bases, and 1 base had no gene match. In germline, CDR1 is SGHRS, CDR2 YFSETQ. The CDR3 runs to 14 residues. The DNA of the CDR3 is TGCGCCAGCAGCTTTAGCGGGAGTACAGATACGCAGTATTTT. Amino acids: CASSFSGSTDTQYF.

This clone was recorded a few times. The chain employs TRBV28 and TRBJ1-1; D not resolved. CDR1 and CDR2 (germline): MDHEN, SYDVKM. Trimming removed 2 bases from V and 3 bases from J, with 10 bases in between. This CDR3 has 14 residues. Written as DNA, the CDR3 is TGTGCCAGCAGTTTAACGGGGATCTACACTGAAGCTTTCTTT. It specifies CASSLTGIYTEAFF.